In its sample, the clone carrying this TCR beta chain was seen once. Using immunoSEQ multiplex PCR, the repertoire was profiled, and TCRdb retains in-frame clones only, with some absent. The sample lists just over 25,000 clones, around four fifths occurring once. This CDR3 comprises 14 residues. Looked up from germline, CDR1 is MDHEN and CDR2 is SYDVKM. V was trimmed by 3 bases and J by 6 bases, leaving 14 bases between them. This entry belongs to a study of preoperative IRX-2 immunotherapy in early breast cancer. Regarding treatment: preoperative locoregional IRX-2 cytokine immunotherapy. The V call is TRBV28, the J call TRBJ1-2, with no clear D. This TCR was sampled from a human donor with breast cancer. The material sequenced was lymph node tissue, taken after IRX-2 immunotherapy. CDR3 loop: CASSLASGWDGYTF. The CDR3 coding sequence is TGTGCCAGCAGTTTGGCCAGCGGTTGGGATGGCTACACCTTC.